This T cell receptor (beta chain) was recorded in a study of patients and donors after allogeneic stem cell transplantation. This clonotype appeared a few times. The CDR3 consists of 18 residues. With V trimmed by 1 base and J by 3 bases, 14 bases remained unmatched. CDR1 MGHRA and CDR2 YSYEKL come from the germline V gene. TCRdb used MiXCR to reprocess the RT-PCR reads, holding one entry per CDR3 protein. The table shows roughly 960,000 distinct CDR3 sequences, with roughly 17% occurring only once. The receptor comes from a human donor who was either an allogeneic HSCT recipient or a stem cell or donor lymphocyte infusion donor (not recorded which). It is not recorded whose cells these are; they may come from a transplant donor. Material for sequencing was blood, either unsorted or a sorted T cell fraction (not recorded which). J is TRBJ2-7 and V is TRBV4-1, with TRBD2 matching over 8 bases. CDR3 nucleotide sequence: TGCGCCAGCAGCCAAGGCGGTTCGGGGGGGAGGCGTTTCTACGAGCAGTACTTC. Translated, it gives CASSQGGSGGRRFYEQYF.